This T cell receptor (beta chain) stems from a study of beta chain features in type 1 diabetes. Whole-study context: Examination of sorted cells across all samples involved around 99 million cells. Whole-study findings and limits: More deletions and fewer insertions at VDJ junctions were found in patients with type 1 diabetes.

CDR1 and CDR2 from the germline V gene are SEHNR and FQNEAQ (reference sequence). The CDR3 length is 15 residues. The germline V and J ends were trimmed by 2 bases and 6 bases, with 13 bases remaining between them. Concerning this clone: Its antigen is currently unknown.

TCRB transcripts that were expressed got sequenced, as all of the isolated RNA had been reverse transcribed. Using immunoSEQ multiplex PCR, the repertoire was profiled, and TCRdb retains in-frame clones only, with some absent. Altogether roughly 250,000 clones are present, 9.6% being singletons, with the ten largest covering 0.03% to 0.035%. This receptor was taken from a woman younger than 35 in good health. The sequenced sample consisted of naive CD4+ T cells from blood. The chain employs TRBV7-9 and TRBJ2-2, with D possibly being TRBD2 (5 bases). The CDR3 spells CASSLRSGGSGELFF. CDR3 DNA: TGTGCCAGCAGCTTAAGGAGTGGAGGTTCCGGGGAGCTGTTTTTT.